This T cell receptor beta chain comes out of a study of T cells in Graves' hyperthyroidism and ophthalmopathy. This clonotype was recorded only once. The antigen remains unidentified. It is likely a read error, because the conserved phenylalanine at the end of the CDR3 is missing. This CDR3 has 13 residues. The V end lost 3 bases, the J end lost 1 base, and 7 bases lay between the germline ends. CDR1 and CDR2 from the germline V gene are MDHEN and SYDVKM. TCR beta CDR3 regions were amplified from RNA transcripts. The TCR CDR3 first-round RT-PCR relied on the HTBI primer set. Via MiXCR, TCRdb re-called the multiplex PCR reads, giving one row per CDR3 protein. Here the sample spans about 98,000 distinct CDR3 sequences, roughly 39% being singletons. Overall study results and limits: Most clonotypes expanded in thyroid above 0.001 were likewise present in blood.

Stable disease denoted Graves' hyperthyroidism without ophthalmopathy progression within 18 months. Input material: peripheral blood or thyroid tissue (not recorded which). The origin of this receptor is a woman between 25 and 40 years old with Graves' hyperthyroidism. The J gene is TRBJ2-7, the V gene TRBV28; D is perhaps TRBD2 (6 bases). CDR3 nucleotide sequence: TGTGCCAGCAGTTTGGGGGGTTCCTACGAGCAGTACCTC. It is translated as CASSLGGSYEQYL.